This TCR beta chain was sequenced for a study of OX40 agonist ivuxolimab in advanced cancers. The assay was immunoSEQ multiplex PCR, and TCRdb's table has in-frame clones only and misses some. There are some 83,000 clones in the sample; approximately 86% occur only once, and around 1.8% lies in the top ten. Germline assignment: CDR1 LNHDA and CDR2 SQIVND (reference sequence). The junction had 6 bases not matched to a gene; V was cut back by 5 bases and J by 0 bases. This CDR3 contains 15 residues. This receptor was obtained from an adult with an advanced solid tumor such as melanoma, head and neck, liver or kidney cancer. The chain carries TRBV19 and TRBJ1-1, with 7 bases fitting TRBD1. Specimen: CD4+ or CD8+ T cells sorted from blood, collected in a trial of the OX40 agonist ivuxolimab. The CDR3 coding sequence is TGTGCCAGTAGTGAACAGGGGCGGGTGAACACTGAAGCTTTCTTT. It specifies CASSEQGRVNTEAFF.